The rows below give T cell receptor beta chains drawn from one sample of a study of T cells after yellow fever vaccination. TCRdb reanalysed the 5' RACE reads using MiXCR and keeps one entry per CDR3 protein. This table has approximately 300,000 distinct CDR3 sequences, around 6.8% appearing once. The starting material was PBMCs, obtained 35 to 50 days after the first yellow fever vaccination. Every receptor here comes from a man aged 18 to 30 who received the YFV17D yellow fever vaccine. The CDR3 runs from the conserved cysteine through the conserved F or W. The D gene is left open where the match is weak. The size entry is marked missing in some rows and otherwise reads once, few, many or a size class.

>TRBV27|TRBJ1-5|TRBD1|NA
CASSLSGGGQPQHF
TGTGCCAGCAGTTTATCAGGGGGCGGTCAGCCCCAGCATTTT
>TRBV7-2|TRBJ1-2|TRBD1|many
CASSSAGTGIHGYTF
TGTGCCAGCAGCTCGGCCGGGACAGGGATCCATGGCTACACCTTC
>TRBV25-1|TRBJ2-7|NA|NA
CASSAGVGEQYF
TGTGCCAGCAGTGCAGGGGTTGGCGAGCAGTACTTC
>TRBV5-1|TRBJ1-2|NA|NA
CASSLDFRSGQLYGYTF
TGCGCCAGCAGCTTGGACTTTAGGAGCGGGCAACTCTATGGCTACACCTTC
>TRBV7-7|TRBJ2-5|TRBD2|few
CASSLDLAGGGETQYF
TGTGCCAGCAGCTTAGATCTGGCGGGGGGGGGCGAGACCCAGTACTTC
>TRBV5-4|TRBJ2-1|NA|few
CASSLSQGNNEQFF
TGTGCCAGCAGCTTGTCCCAGGGGAACAATGAGCAGTTCTTC
>TRBV28|TRBJ2-3|NA|few
CASRGNAPTDTQYF
TGTGCCAGCAGAGGAAATGCCCCCACAGATACGCAGTATTTT
>TRBV5-1|TRBJ1-2|TRBD1|few
CASGYDGGGSFGYTF
TGCGCCAGCGGCTACGACGGAGGGGGCTCCTTTGGCTACACCTTC
>TRBV20-1|TRBJ1-1|NA|many
CSAREARVRQAFF
TGCAGTGCCAGAGAGGCCCGGGTGCGACAAGCTTTCTTT
>TRBV5-1|TRBJ2-7|NA|few
CASSFKETYEQYF
TGCGCCAGCAGCTTCAAGGAGACCTACGAGCAGTACTTC
>TRBV20-1|TRBJ2-3|TRBD1|NA
CSALDRARTQYF
TGCAGTGCTTTGGACAGGGCAAGGACGCAGTATTTT
>TRBV15|TRBJ1-4|NA|NA
CATSRLGGGSTNEKLFF
TGTGCCACCAGCAGATTGGGGGGAGGTTCAACGAATGAAAAACTGTTTTTT
>TRBV11-2|TRBJ1-4|NA|NA
CASAPLGGEKLFF
TGTGCCAGCGCACCGTTAGGCGGTGAAAAACTGTTTTTT
>TRBV5-6|TRBJ2-3|NA|NA
CASRSTSQGLDTQYF
TGTGCCAGCAGATCGACTAGTCAAGGTCTAGATACGCAGTATTTT
>TRBV7-9|TRBJ2-1|NA|hyperexpanded
CASSPRAGKGEQFF
TGTGCCAGCAGCCCAAGGGCAGGGAAGGGTGAGCAGTTCTTC
>TRBV20-1|TRBJ2-1|NA|few
CSARARGREQFF
TGCAGTGCTAGAGCTCGGGGGCGTGAGCAGTTCTTC
>TRBV5-1|TRBJ2-3|NA|few
CASSLTSIGDTQYF
TGCGCCAGCAGCCTCACTAGCATCGGAGATACGCAGTATTTT
>TRBV30|TRBJ1-2|TRBD1|few
CAWRPMDRAYGYTF
TGTGCCTGGAGGCCCATGGACAGGGCCTATGGCTACACCTTC
>TRBV5-1|TRBJ2-1|NA|many
CASSFFSSESFF
TGCGCCAGCAGCTTCTTTTCGAGTGAATCGTTCTTC
>TRBV5-1|TRBJ2-7|NA|many
CASSYGGQVDEQYF
TGCGCCAGCAGCTACGGGGGGCAGGTGGATGAGCAGTACTTC
>TRBV18|TRBJ1-1|NA|many
CASSPNSNVRGEAFF
TGTGCCAGCTCACCAAATTCAAATGTGAGAGGAGAAGCTTTCTTT
>TRBV7-8|TRBJ2-3|NA|NA
CASSSSGTVPSTDTQYF
TGTGCCAGCAGCTCATCCGGGACGGTTCCTAGCACAGATACGCAGTATTTT
>TRBV5-1|TRBJ1-1|TRBD1|many
CASSWTGFMNTEAFF
TGCGCCAGCAGCTGGACAGGATTCATGAACACTGAAGCTTTCTTT
>TRBV7-2|TRBJ1-1|NA|many
CASSQSWETFF
TGTGCCAGCAGCCAATCCTGGGAAACTTTCTTT
>TRBV29-1|TRBJ2-1|NA|NA
CSVAVGVVEQFF
TGCAGCGTTGCGGTGGGGGTAGTTGAGCAGTTCTTC
>TRBV6-1|TRBJ2-3|NA|NA
CASTFSKFTDTQYF
TGTGCCAGCACCTTCTCTAAGTTCACAGATACGCAGTATTTT
>TRBV11-2|TRBJ2-7|TRBD2|NA
CASSLSSGGPYEQYF
TGTGCCAGCAGCTTATCCAGCGGGGGACCCTACGAGCAGTACTTC
>TRBV7-9|TRBJ2-3|NA|many
CASSLFESTDTQYF
TGTGCCAGCAGCCTATTCGAAAGCACAGATACGCAGTATTTT
>TRBV9|TRBJ2-1|NA|few
CASSASSSIAYNEQFF
TGTGCCAGCAGCGCGAGTAGTAGCATAGCCTACAATGAGCAGTTCTTC
>TRBV5-4|TRBJ1-1|NA|many
CASSRPDTNTEAFF
TGTGCCAGCAGCCGACCGGACACAAACACTGAAGCTTTCTTT
>TRBV6-5|TRBJ2-2|NA|few
CASSLLTAGELFF
TGTGCCAGCAGTTTACTGACGGCCGGGGAGCTGTTTTTT
>TRBV6-1|TRBJ1-6|NA|few
CASTTGQFNSPLHF
TGTGCCAGCACCACTGGACAGTTTAATTCACCCCTCCACTTT
>TRBV10-3|TRBJ2-7|TRBD1|few
CAISDPHFRDSSYEQYF
TGTGCCATCAGCGACCCCCATTTCCGGGACAGCTCCTACGAGCAGTACTTC
>TRBV12-3/TRBV12-4|TRBJ2-1|NA|NA
CASTTTWGNEQFF
TGTGCCAGCACCACTACGTGGGGGAATGAGCAGTTCTTC
>TRBV20-1|TRBJ1-3|TRBD1|many
CSARVAGGRDTIYF
TGCAGTGCTAGAGTGGCAGGGGGCAGGGACACCATATATTTT
>TRBV7-8|TRBJ2-5|TRBD2|few
CASSLGGLAGVGETQYF
TGTGCCAGCAGCTTAGGGGGACTAGCGGGGGTAGGGGAGACCCAGTACTTC
>TRBV5-1|TRBJ2-3|NA|NA
CASSASPPSDTQYF
TGCGCCAGCAGCGCCAGCCCCCCATCAGATACGCAGTATTTT
>TRBV7-9|TRBJ1-1|NA|NA
CASTLLSTEAFF
TGTGCCAGCACCCTCTTGAGCACTGAAGCTTTCTTT
>TRBV7-6|TRBJ2-5|NA|NA
CASSPSIGSGRGETQYF
TGTGCCAGCAGCCCGTCGATAGGATCGGGACGGGGGGAGACCCAGTACTTC
>TRBV5-1|TRBJ1-2|NA|NA
CASSPETGYGYTF
TGCGCCAGCTCCCCAGAAACAGGCTATGGCTACACCTTC
>TRBV5-1|TRBJ2-2|TRBD1|NA
CASGTGTVNTGELFF
TGCGCCAGCGGGACCGGGACAGTGAACACCGGGGAGCTGTTTTTT
>TRBV4-1|TRBJ2-3|TRBD1|NA
CASSPPWTGKTDTQYF
TGCGCCAGCAGCCCCCCGTGGACAGGGAAAACAGATACGCAGTATTTT
>TRBV7-3|TRBJ2-6|NA|few
CASSFGGISGANVLTF
TGTGCCAGCAGCTTTGGTGGAATCTCTGGGGCCAACGTCCTGACTTTC
>TRBV7-2|TRBJ1-2|TRBD1|NA
CASSRGQGGGYTF
TGTGCCAGCAGCCGGGGACAGGGAGGAGGCTACACCTTC
>TRBV12-3/TRBV12-4|TRBJ2-2|TRBD1|NA
CASSFAGGFGELFF
TGTGCCAGCAGTTTTGCAGGGGGCTTTGGGGAGCTGTTTTTT
>TRBV4-2|TRBJ1-1|NA|few
CASSQAGRHTEAFF
TGTGCCAGCAGCCAAGCTGGCAGACACACTGAAGCTTTCTTT
>TRBV11-1|TRBJ2-1|NA|many
CASSPNREEQFF
TGTGCCAGCAGCCCGAACAGGGAAGAGCAGTTCTTC
>TRBV4-3|TRBJ2-3|NA|NA
CASSHEGADTQYF
TGCGCCAGCAGCCATGAGGGGGCAGATACGCAGTATTTT
>TRBV20-1|TRBJ1-5|NA|NA
CSATGAGGNQPQHF
TGCAGTGCTACGGGGGCGGGTGGCAATCAGCCCCAGCATTTT
>TRBV7-2|TRBJ2-1|NA|few
CASSPGGANNEQFF
TGTGCCAGCAGCCCAGGGGGGGCAAACAATGAGCAGTTCTTC
>TRBV5-1|TRBJ2-5|NA|NA
CASSLAGLQHETQYF
TGCGCCAGCAGCTTGGCCGGACTCCAGCACGAGACCCAGTACTTC
>TRBV29-1|TRBJ1-2|NA|many
CSVGQGYGYTF
TGCAGCGTTGGCCAGGGATATGGCTACACCTTC